This T cell receptor beta chain was captured by sequencing in a study of T cell responses to AZD1222 COVID-19 vaccine. Whole-study results and caveats: Without day 14 samples, only post-peak T cell repertoires were studied. Females made up more of the donors, who were largely white British, and clonal diversity may have come out too low. Baseline serology detected seropositivity in only five or six AZD1222 recipients.

As to this clone: No antigen is known for it.

V shed 0 bases and J shed 0 bases, with 9 bases lying between them. Per the germline V gene, CDR1 is MNHEY and CDR2 is SVGAGI. The CDR3 length is 15 residues. Assay: immunoSEQ multiplex PCR; the TCRdb copy retains only in-frame clones and omits some. The sample records 95,000 to 100,000 clones, around nine tenths being singletons. The receptor was derived from an adult who received the AZD1222 COVID-19 vaccine. V usage is TRBV6-5 and J usage is TRBJ2-7; D is unclear. This specimen was peripheral blood, taken 28 days after the second AZD1222 dose. CDR3 bases: TGTGCCAGCAGTTACTCTGAATTCAGCTCCTACGAGCAGTACTTC. Its translation: CASSYSEFSSYEQYF.